Listed below are T cell receptor beta chains from one sample, sequenced in a study of shared clonotypes between healthy human individuals. Some clones are missing from TCRdb's copy, which holds only in-frame ones; the method was immunoSEQ multiplex PCR. The sample has roughly 2.2 million clones; about nine tenths are singletons. The sample was naive CD4+ T cells from PBMCs. Receptors were obtained from a man aged 18 to 30 in good health. Some clones in this sample may be carry-over from other donors' samples. Both conserved end residues are part of each CDR3. Each record gives: V gene, J gene, clone size, D gene, CDR3 DNA, CDR3 protein. A D gene is named only where the DNA matches it firmly. Clone size is stated in some rows and not others, as once, few, many or a class when expanded.

>TRBV6-1|TRBJ2-7|NA|TRBD1
TGTGCCAGCAGTACAGGGGTATACGAGCAGTACTTC
CASSTGVYEQYF
>TRBV6-1|TRBJ2-2|NA|TRBD2
TGTGCCAGCAGTGCCTTACTAGCGGGAGGCACCGGGGAGCTGTTTTTT
CASSALLAGGTGELFF
>TRBV11-2|TRBJ2-7|once|TRBD2
TGTGCCAGCAGCCCCAGGACTAGCCCCTACGAGCAGTACTTC
CASSPRTSPYEQYF
>TRBV10-3|TRBJ1-2|NA|NA
TGTGCCATCAGTGGACCCTATGGCTACACCTTC
CAISGPYGYTF
>TRBV7-6|TRBJ2-1|NA|NA
TGTGCCAGCAGCTTAACTTCTCCCAATGAGCAGTTCTTC
CASSLTSPNEQFF
>TRBV18|TRBJ1-1|NA|NA
TGTGCCAGCTCACCACTATTCGACAAGAACACTGAAGCTTTCTTT
CASSPLFDKNTEAFF
>TRBV5-6|TRBJ2-1|NA|NA
TGTGCCAGCAGCCTCGTAGTAGTCCATGAGCAGTTCTTC
CASSLVVVHEQFF
>TRBV10-3|TRBJ1-5|once|NA
TGTGCCATCACTTGGGCTTCCAATCAGCCCCAGCATTTT
CAITWASNQPQHF
>TRBV5-1|TRBJ1-1|NA|NA
TGCGCCAGCAGCACCCGAGGGGGTGACACTGAAGCTTTCTTT
CASSTRGGDTEAFF
>TRBV6-1|TRBJ2-5|once|NA
TGTGCCAGCAGTGAAGCGCAGAGGGTGGAGACCCAGTACTTC
CASSEAQRVETQYF
>TRBV11-1|TRBJ2-3|NA|NA
TGTGCCAGCAGCATCACAGATACGCAGTATTTT
CASSITDTQYF
>TRBV4-3|TRBJ2-5|NA|NA
TGCGCCAGCAGCCAAGAAGGTTACATCGGGGACGGCAGTCAAGAGACCCAGTACTTC
CASSQEGYIGDGSQETQYF
>TRBV6-1|TRBJ2-2|once|NA
TGTGCCAGCAGCGACCGGCCCAACACCGGGGAGCTGTTTTTT
CASSDRPNTGELFF
>TRBV19|TRBJ1-4|NA|NA
TGTGCCAGTAGTATTGGTCCAAACCGGGGGATACCAGAAAAACTGTTTTTT
CASSIGPNRGIPEKLFF
>TRBV5-4|TRBJ2-1|NA|TRBD2
TGTGCCAGCAGCCCCGGGGGGAGGAACAATGAGCAGTTCTTC
CASSPGGRNNEQFF
>TRBV5-6|TRBJ2-7|NA|NA
TGTGCCAGCAGCTTAGAGGGGGTCTCCTACGAGCAGTACTTC
CASSLEGVSYEQYF
>TRBV30|TRBJ1-1|NA|TRBD1
TGTGCCTGGGGTGAAGGACAGGGAGAAGCTTTCTTT
CAWGEGQGEAFF
>TRBV7-2|TRBJ1-5|NA|NA
TGTGCCAGCAGCCGCCAGGGCCTGGCCAATCAGCCCCAGCATTTT
CASSRQGLANQPQHF
>TRBV6-1|TRBJ1-3|NA|NA
TGTGCCAGCAGGGGCAGATTATCAGTAAACACCATATATTTT
CASRGRLSVNTIYF
>TRBV14|TRBJ1-2|NA|NA
TGTGCCAGCAGCCAGACCAGGGCGAGCAATTATGGCTACACCTTC
CASSQTRASNYGYTF
>TRBV5-5|TRBJ1-1|NA|NA
TGTGCCAGCAGCCCTGGGGCAGGTCGGATGAACACTGAAGCTTTCTTT
CASSPGAGRMNTEAFF
>TRBV30|TRBJ1-1|few|NA
TGTGCCTGGAGTGATTCTCGAGATGAAGCTTTCTTT
CAWSDSRDEAFF
>TRBV5-6|TRBJ2-7|NA|NA
TGTGCCAGCAGCTTGACCCCGGACGAGCAGTACTTC
CASSLTPDEQYF
>TRBV11-2|TRBJ2-7|NA|TRBD2
TGTGCCAGCAGCTCCCACGGGACTAGCATTTACTACGAGCAGTACTTC
CASSSHGTSIYYEQYF
>TRBV5-1|TRBJ2-1|NA|NA
TGCGCCAGCAGCCGAGGGAGAGGGGAAAGCTCCTACAATGAGCAGTTCTTC
CASSRGRGESSYNEQFF
>TRBV5-1|TRBJ2-3|few|NA
TGCGCCAGCAGCTCTAGCACAGATACGCAGTATTTT
CASSSSTDTQYF
>TRBV11-2|TRBJ2-3|once|NA
TGTGCCAGCAGCTTAGATCGGGTTGGGGGGTGGGCCGAAGATACGCAGTATTTT
CASSLDRVGGWAEDTQYF